These T cell receptor beta chains were read from a single sample in a study of CD8+ T cells in alopecia areata. Some clones are missing from TCRdb's copy, which holds only in-frame ones; the method was immunoSEQ multiplex PCR. The table shows 150,000 or so clones, with 87% occurring only once. Sample: CD8+ T cells sorted from blood, taken at week 0. Receptor source: a human donor with alopecia areata. CDR3s include the opening cysteine and the closing phenylalanine or tryptophan. A D gene is named only where the DNA matches it firmly. Size tells how often a clone was seen (once, few, many) or the class of an expanded clone, and some rows leave it out.

TRBV5-4,.,.,TRBJ2-5,CASSLKEQTDQETQYF,TGTGCCAGCAGCTTAAAAGAACAGACCGACCAAGAGACCCAGTACTTC
TRBV29-1,.,.,TRBJ2-7,CSVPIPGNHEQYF,TGCAGCGTTCCAATCCCCGGGAACCACGAGCAGTACTTC
TRBV14,TRBD2,.,TRBJ2-7,CASSRRASGTYEQYF,TGTGCCAGCAGCCGCCGGGCTAGCGGGACCTACGAGCAGTACTTC
TRBV29-1,.,.,TRBJ2-7,CSVVGGGGGSEQYF,TGCAGCGTTGTAGGGGGGGGCGGAGGATCCGAGCAGTACTTC
TRBV6-5,.,.,TRBJ1-1,CASREPNTEAFF,TGTGCCAGCAGGGAACCTAACACTGAAGCTTTCTTT
TRBV27,.,.,TRBJ1-4,CASSPDGFYEKLFF,TGTGCCAGCAGCCCCGACGGATTCTATGAAAAACTGTTTTTT
TRBV19,.,.,TRBJ2-7,CASSILGNSEQYF,TGTGCCAGTAGTATTCTGGGCAACTCCGAGCAGTACTTC
TRBV6-5,.,.,TRBJ1-5,CASSYSEQPQHF,TGTGCCAGCAGTTACTCTGAACAGCCCCAGCATTTT
TRBV9,.,.,TRBJ2-7,CASSPSRGDVEQYF,TGTGCCAGCAGCCCCTCTCGGGGCGACGTGGAGCAGTACTTC
TRBV2,.,.,TRBJ2-3,CASSEALQRFTDTQYF,TGTGCCAGCAGTGAAGCGCTTCAGCGGTTCACAGATACGCAGTATTTT
TRBV7-8,.,.,TRBJ2-3,CASSLVNSQGTDTQYF,TGTGCCAGCAGCTTAGTAAACAGCCAAGGCACAGATACGCAGTATTTT
TRBV4-1,.,.,TRBJ2-7,CASSTGDGYEQYF,TGCGCCAGCAGCACCGGGGACGGGTACGAGCAGTACTTC
TRBV29-1,.,.,TRBJ1-2,CSVEVQEYPYGYGYTF,TGCAGCGTTGAAGTTCAGGAATACCCCTACGGCTATGGCTACACCTTC
TRBV7-6,.,once,TRBJ2-5,CASSSRSRETQYF,TGTGCCAGCAGCTCCCGGTCGCGAGAGACCCAGTACTTC
TRBV6-5,.,once,TRBJ2-1,CASRKRSDITAEQFF,TGTGCCAGCAGGAAACGGTCAGACATCACGGCTGAGCAGTTCTTC
TRBV7-7,TRBD1,.,TRBJ1-1,CASSLTPGQWESAFF,TGTGCCAGCAGCTTAACGCCGGGACAGTGGGAGTCAGCTTTCTTT
TRBV23-1,.,.,TRBJ2-1,CAPGGARMAYNEQFF,TGCGCTCCTGGGGGGGCGCGTATGGCATACAATGAGCAGTTCTTC
TRBV6-6,.,.,TRBJ2-1,CASSYYLAPSYNEQFF,TGTGCCAGCAGTTACTATCTAGCGCCTTCCTACAATGAGCAGTTCTTC
TRBV13,.,.,TRBJ1-1,CASSLGTEAFF,TGTGCCAGCAGCTTAGGGACTGAAGCTTTCTTT
TRBV9,TRBD1,.,TRBJ1-1,CASSVPGQGAGRTEAFF,TGTGCCAGCAGCGTCCCGGGACAGGGGGCAGGTAGGACTGAAGCTTTCTTT
TRBV10-3,.,.,TRBJ2-1,CASSVGGNEQFF,TGTGCCAGCAGTGTCGGCGGGAATGAGCAGTTCTTC
TRBV27,.,.,TRBJ1-2,CASSLGLDYGYTF,TGTGCCAGCAGTTTGGGGTTGGACTATGGCTACACCTTC
TRBV29-1,.,.,TRBJ2-1,CSVEETGDEQFF,TGCAGCGTTGAAGAAACCGGGGATGAGCAGTTCTTC
TRBV30,TRBD1,.,TRBJ2-7,CAWAGDRGYEQYF,TGTGCCTGGGCTGGGGACAGGGGGTACGAGCAGTACTTC
TRBV19,.,.,TRBJ2-1,CASSIADVYNEQFF,TGTGCCAGTAGTATTGCGGATGTTTACAATGAGCAGTTCTTC
TRBV29-1,TRBD1,.,TRBJ2-5,CSVRQGQETQYF,TGCAGCGTCAGACAGGGGCAAGAGACCCAGTACTTC
TRBV6-4,.,few,TRBJ2-2,CASSNTGELFF,TGTGCCAGCAGTAACACCGGGGAGCTGTTTTTT
TRBV5-6,TRBD1,.,TRBJ1-1,CASSSSKTGTGVSEAFF,TGTGCCAGCAGCTCCTCCAAAACCGGGACAGGGGTTAGTGAAGCTTTCTTT
TRBV29-1,.,.,TRBJ2-5,CSGDTGTKETQYF,TGCAGTGGGGATACAGGAACCAAAGAGACCCAGTACTTC
TRBV6-1,.,once,TRBJ1-1,CAISDDPRSNTEAFF,TGTGCCATCAGTGATGATCCGCGGTCAAACACTGAAGCTTTCTTT
TRBV7-6,.,.,TRBJ1-1,CASSLGGVGTEAFF,TGTGCCAGCAGCTTGGGCGGGGTTGGGACTGAAGCTTTCTTT
TRBV7-3,TRBD2,.,TRBJ2-1,CASSYLTSGGYNEQFF,TGTGCCAGCAGCTACCTTACTAGCGGGGGTTACAATGAGCAGTTCTTC
TRBV7-9,TRBD2,.,TRBJ2-1,CASSTSGGIPRDEQFF,TGTGCCAGCAGTACTAGCGGGGGGATACCACGGGATGAGCAGTTCTTC
TRBV27,TRBD2,.,TRBJ2-3,CASSLGLVSDTQYF,TGTGCCAGCAGTTTGGGACTAGTGTCAGATACGCAGTATTTT
TRBV11-2,TRBD2,once,TRBJ2-4,CASSLDFRREWNIQYF,TGTGCCAGCAGCTTAGATTTTCGGCGGGAGTGGAACATTCAGTACTTC
TRBV25-1,.,.,TRBJ2-7,CASSLGGPYEQYF,TGTGCCAGCAGCCTCGGAGGGCCCTACGAGCAGTACTTC
TRBV27,.,.,TRBJ2-2,CASSLSDTPNTGELFF,TGTGCCAGCAGTTTATCCGACACCCCGAACACCGGGGAGCTGTTTTTT
TRBV5-6,.,.,TRBJ2-3,CASSLRQGHRDTQYF,TGTGCCAGCAGCTTACGGCAGGGGCACAGAGATACGCAGTATTTT
TRBV29-1,TRBD1,.,TRBJ1-1,CSGAGGWDEAFF,TGCAGCGGTGCAGGGGGCTGGGATGAAGCTTTCTTT
TRBV5-5,.,once,TRBJ1-1,CASSLGHANTEAFF,TGTGCCAGCAGCTTGGGGCACGCGAACACTGAAGCTTTCTTT
TRBV5-6,TRBD2,.,TRBJ2-7,CASSSLGAGGPDEQYF,TGTGCCAGCAGCTCCTTGGGGGCGGGAGGGCCGGACGAGCAGTACTTC